This TCR beta chain was sequenced for a study of OX40 agonist ivuxolimab in advanced cancers. Of note for this clone: Its matching antigen is unknown.

Findings of the study overall: At 0.1 to 3.0 mg/kg and by week 6, CD4+ and CD8+ T cells in the blood had expanded clonally.

The CDR3 is 14 amino acids. Per the germline V gene, CDR1 is LGHNA and CDR2 is YNFKEQ. V lost 2 bases and J lost 5; bases outside the gene matches: 6. Profiled with immunoSEQ multiplex PCR; TCRdb holds only in-frame clones, not every one. The repertoire has 82,000 or so clones, 92% of them found once; the top ten carry roughly 0.6%. This receptor was obtained from an adult with an advanced solid tumor such as melanoma, head and neck, liver or kidney cancer. The rearrangement links TRBV4-2 to TRBJ2-7; TRBD1 aligns across 7 bases. The sample was CD4+ or CD8+ T cells sorted from blood, taken in a trial of the OX40 agonist ivuxolimab. CDR3: CASSQTGAGDEQYF. As DNA, the CDR3 is TGTGCCAGCAGCCAAACAGGGGCCGGGGACGAGCAGTACTTC.